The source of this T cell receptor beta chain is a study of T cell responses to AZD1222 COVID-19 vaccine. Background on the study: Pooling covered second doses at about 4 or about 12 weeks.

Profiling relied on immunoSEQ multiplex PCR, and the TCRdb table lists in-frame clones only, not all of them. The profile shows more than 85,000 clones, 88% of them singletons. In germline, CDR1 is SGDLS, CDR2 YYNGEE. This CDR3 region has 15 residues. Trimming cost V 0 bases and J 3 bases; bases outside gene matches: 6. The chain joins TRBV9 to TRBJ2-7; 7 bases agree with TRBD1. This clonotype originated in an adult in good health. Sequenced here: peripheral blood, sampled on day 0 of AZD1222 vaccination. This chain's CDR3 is CASSVDEGGRYEQYF. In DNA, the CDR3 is TGTGCCAGCAGCGTAGATGAAGGGGGCCGCTACGAGCAGTACTTC.